These 26 T cell receptor beta chains came from one sample sequenced in a study of blood T cells in healthy people across ages. A second about 7 to 12 cycle PCR used barcoded and J-beta primers. One entry per CDR3 protein, called by TCRdb with MiXCR from the 5' RACE reads. The sample lists approximately 810,000 distinct CDR3 sequences, under 35% occurring once. The source material was blood. The receptors derive from a woman of 80 years or more in good health.

This clonotype was detected only a few times. The chain uses TRBV7-2 and TRBJ2-2; 7 nucleotides align to TRBD2. CDR1 SGHTA and CDR2 FQGNSA come from the germline V gene. The ends lost 4 bases at V and 1 base at J; junction bases unmatched: 9. CDR3 length: 17 amino acids. The CDR3: CASSWPGPSGNTGELFF. CDR3 DNA sequence: TGTGCCAGCAGCTGGCCAGGGCCTAGCGGGAACACCGGGGAGCTGTTTTTT.

This clonotype was recorded many times. The rearrangement uses TRBV7-2 and TRBJ2-7, with D possibly TRBD1 on 5 matching bases. Germline-derived CDR1 and CDR2 are SGHTA and FQGNSA. The CDR3 loop spans 15 amino acids. V shed 0 bases and J shed 0 bases, with 9 bases lying between them. The CDR3 sequence is CASSLAMTASYEQYF. The DNA of the CDR3 is TGTGCCAGCAGCTTAGCTATGACAGCCTCCTACGAGCAGTACTTC.

This clonotype was seen ten or more times. This chain links TRBV4-3 with TRBJ1-2; no firm D call. The CDR3 has 14 amino acids. Trimming cost V 0 bases and J 5 bases, with 10 bases left between them. The germline gives CDR1 LGHNA, CDR2 YSLEER. The chain's CDR3 is CASSQDDGIYGYTF. The CDR3 nucleotides are TGCGCCAGCAGCCAAGACGACGGAATATATGGCTACACCTTC.

The chain carries TRBV2 and TRBJ1-2; D gene uncertain. The CDR3 loop spans 13 amino acids. The V gene lost 9 bases and the J gene lost 4 bases, with 15 bases spanning the gap. Germline loops: CDR1 SNHLY, CDR2 FYNNEI. CDR3 protein: CASLPGLPYGYTF. CDR3 sequence (DNA): TGTGCCAGTTTACCAGGACTGCCCTATGGCTACACCTTC.

As to this clonotype: This may be a read error, as it is one base from a much larger clone. The V and J genes are TRBV18 and TRBJ1-2, with D perhaps matching TRBD1 (5 bases). This CDR3 is 13 amino acids long. V gave up 5 bases and J gave up 4 bases, with 11 bases separating them. Germline assignment: CDR1 KGHSH and CDR2 LQKENI. The CDR3 region is CASSYAGFYGYTF. CDR3 coding DNA: TGTGCCAGCTCATACGCAGGGTTCTATGGCTACACCTTC.

V and J are TRBV18 and TRBJ2-1, with 7 bases aligning to TRBD1. The length of the CDR3 is 15 residues. V lost 3 bases and J lost 6; bases outside the gene matches: 8. CDR1 and CDR2 (germline): KGHSH, LQKENI. The CDR3, as DNA: TGTGCCAGCTCACCCCTTCGACAGGGACGCAATGAGCAGTTCTTC. It is translated as CASSPLRQGRNEQFF.

This clonotype was observed a few times. A much more abundant neighbour one base away suggests this may be a read error. This chain joins TRBV5-1 and TRBJ2-6; D unclear. CDR3 length: 15 amino acids. V was trimmed by 0 bases and J by 4 bases, leaving 8 bases between them. The germline V gene encodes CDR1 SGHRS and CDR2 YFSETQ. CDR3 in amino acids: CASSLAAVGANVLTF. In nucleotides, the CDR3 is TGCGCCAGCAGCTTGGCGGCGGTGGGGGCCAACGTCCTGACTTTC.

V gene TRBV2 combines with J gene TRBJ1-5; D ambiguous. The CDR3 runs to 13 residues. The V gene's germline CDR1 is SNHLY and CDR2 FYNNEI. With 7 bases removed from V and 10 bases from J, the gap between germline ends came to 17 bases. CDR3 in amino acids: CASMLAPLGPQHF. In DNA, the CDR3 is TGTGCCAGCATGTTGGCACCTCTGGGTCCCCAGCATTTT.

Ten or more counts support this clonotype. This chain connects TRBV7-2 to TRBJ1-6; D may be TRBD1 (6 bases). The CDR3 totals 14 residues. CDR1 and CDR2 (germline): SGHTA, FQGNSA. V gave up 7 bases and J gave up 2 bases, with 9 bases separating them. The CDR3 nucleotides read TGTGCCAGCACCAGGGACACCTATAATTCACCCCTCCACTTT. This gives the protein CASTRDTYNSPLHF.

This clonotype was counted ten times or more. The CDR3, as DNA: TGTGCCAGCAGTGACCAAGCGGGGAGCTCCTACAATGAGCAGTTCTTC. Protein: CASSDQAGSSYNEQFF. The chain combines TRBV25-1 with TRBJ2-1, with 7 bases lining up with TRBD2. This CDR3 has 16 amino acids. V was pared by 3 bases and J by 0 bases, with 5 bases of the junction left unmatched. Germline assignment: CDR1 MGHDK and CDR2 SYGVNS.

The sample holds one count of this clonotype. J is TRBJ1-2 and V is TRBV29-1; D is perhaps TRBD1 (5 bases). This CDR3 spans 14 amino acids. With 4 bases removed from V and 5 bases from J, the gap between germline ends came to 17 bases. Germline CDR1 reads SQVTM; CDR2 reads ANQGSEA. CDR3 protein: CSVVGQGYRYGYTF. In nucleotides, the CDR3 is TGCAGCGTTGTGGGGCAGGGATATAGGTATGGCTACACCTTC.

This clonotype was observed at least ten times. The chain links TRBV6-1 to TRBJ2-1; D might be TRBD1 (5 bases). The germline gives CDR1 MNHNS, CDR2 SASEGT. Trimming took 2 bases from V and 3 from J, leaving 14 bases between them. The CDR3 has 16 amino acids. The CDR3 DNA reads TGTGCCAGCAGTGAACCCCCCAGGGCCTTCTACAATGAGCAGTTCTTC. It encodes CASSEPPRAFYNEQFF.

This clonotype was detected a few times. CDR3 region: CASSLATPNTGELFF. The CDR3 DNA sequence: TGTGCCAGCAGCTTAGCGACACCGAACACCGGGGAGCTGTTTTTT. This chain connects TRBV7-2 to TRBJ2-2; D not certain. CDR1 and CDR2 (germline): SGHTA, FQGNSA. V shed 0 bases and J shed 0 bases, with 5 bases lying between them. This CDR3 spans 15 amino acids.

A remark on this clonotype: This may be a read error: a much more frequent sequence differs by one nucleotide. For the CDR3, the DNA is TGTGCCAGCAGCTTACGGACAGAGAAGACTGAAGCTTTCTTT. This translates into CASSLRTEKTEAFF. The chain links TRBV7-9 to TRBJ1-1, with a weak D call TRBD1 (6 bases). CDR3 length: 14 residues. V was pared by 2 bases and J by 5 bases, with 12 bases between. Germline CDR1 reads SEHNR; CDR2 reads FQNEAQ (reference sequence).

In its sample, this clonotype was seen many times. V is TRBV5-5 and J is TRBJ2-7; D perhaps matches TRBD2 (7 bases). Germline V gene lookup returns CDR1 SGHKS and CDR2 YYEKEE (reference sequence). The CDR3 extends over 19 amino acids. V was cut by 3 bases and J by 1 base, with 26 bases left in between. CDR3 nucleotide sequence: TGTGCCAGCAGCTGGAGGGGGGGGGCCACAAAAGCAAGGTCCTACGAGCAGTACTTC. The encoded protein is CASSWRGGATKARSYEQYF.

As concerns this clonotype: This sequence may be a read error, since a much larger clone differs from it by one base. The chain recombines TRBV29-1 with TRBJ2-7, with 7 positions matching TRBD2. Unmatched junction bases numbered 2, after V lost 2 bases and J lost 7 bases. CDR3 length: 11 residues. CDR1 is SQVTM, CDR2 ANQGSEA, per germline. In DNA, the CDR3 is TGCAGCGTTGAATGGGGGGGGGAGCAGTACTTC. Encoded protein: CSVEWGGEQYF.

This clonotype was seen repeatedly, ten times or more. J is TRBJ2-6 and V is TRBV29-1; the match to TRBD1 covers 7 bases. Germline values: CDR1 SQVTM, CDR2 ANQGSEA. This CDR3 spans 14 amino acids. The J segment lost 2 bases and the V segment lost 6 bases, leaving 4 bases of the junction unmatched. As DNA, the CDR3 is TGCAGCGTGTCCAGGGGGACTGGGGCCAACGTCCTGACTTTC. This encodes CSVSRGTGANVLTF.

For this clonotype: An end of the junction differs from the germline gene, which may be a read error. The chain uses TRBV2 and TRBJ1-2; D might be TRBD1 (6 bases). In germline, CDR1 is SNHLY, CDR2 FYNNEI. The CDR3 consists of 14 residues. CDR3 region: CANRAGQANCGYTF. CDR3 DNA sequence: TGTGCCAACCGCGCGGGACAAGCTAACTGTGGCTACACCTTC.

This clonotype appeared a few times. This sequence joins TRBV5-1 and TRBJ2-2; maybe TRBD1 (6 bases). This CDR3 has 13 amino acids. V was cut by 4 bases and J by 5 bases, with 9 bases left in between. Germline V gene sequence: CDR1 SGHRS, CDR2 YFSETQ. CDR3 amino acids: CASSLDRTGELFF. The CDR3, as DNA: TGCGCCAGCAGCCTCGACAGGACCGGGGAGCTGTTTTTT.

This clonotype was observed a handful of times. The chain links TRBV19 to TRBJ2-1; 7 bases line up with TRBD2. Germline V CDR1 and CDR2: LNHDA, SQIVND (reference sequence). Losses at the gene ends were 4 bases for V and 3 bases for J; bases not matched to a gene: 9. The CDR3 contains 16 residues. DNA of the CDR3: TGTGCCAGTAGTAACCCAAGTAGCGGGTACTACAATGAGCAGTTCTTC. Its translation is CASSNPSSGYYNEQFF.

Only a few counts were recorded for this clonotype. A much larger clone sits a single nucleotide away, making a read error possible. The gene calls are TRBV20-1 and TRBJ2-5, with TRBD2 identical over 9 bases. Germline CDR1 is DFQATT and CDR2 is SNEGSKA (reference sequence). Losses at the gene ends were 0 bases for V and 11 bases for J; bases not matched to a gene: 13. This CDR3 has 15 amino acids. This CDR3 reads CSARDWRGGQDEQYF. The CDR3 region has the DNA TGCAGTGCTAGAGATTGGCGGGGGGGCCAAGATGAGCAGTACTTC.

This clonotype was detected only a few times. The J gene is TRBJ2-2, the V gene TRBV14; no clear D. Germline V gene lookup returns CDR1 SGHDN and CDR2 FVKESK. Trimming removed 1 base at V and 5 bases at J, with 11 bases between. The CDR3 has 15 residues. The CDR3 spells CASSQGSWGTGELFF. The DNA of the CDR3 is TGTGCCAGCAGCCAAGGCTCTTGGGGAACCGGGGAGCTGTTTTTT.

This clonotype was seen many times. The rearrangement links TRBV12-3 or TRBV12-4 to TRBJ2-5, with TRBD1 matching over 9 bases. The J segment lost 3 bases and the V segment lost 0 bases, leaving 5 bases of the junction unmatched. The CDR3 is 16 amino acids. The CDR3 DNA is TGTGCCAGCAGTTTAGCGTTGCGGACAGGGGAAGAGACCCAGTACTTC. The encoded protein is CASSLALRTGEETQYF.

Comments on this clonotype: A much larger clone is a single base away; this may be a read error. The J gene is TRBJ2-1, the V gene TRBV12-3 or TRBV12-4; D tentatively reads TRBD1 or TRBD2 (5 bases each). CDR3 length equals 15 residues. Trimming pared 7 bases from V and 13 bases from J, leaving 26 bases between. CDR3 sequence reads: CASNPGPPGEKTQFF. CDR3 in DNA: TGTGCCAGCAACCCGGGACCCCCCGGGGAGAAGACCCAGTTCTTC.

With regard to this clonotype: One junction end disagrees with the germline gene, perhaps due to a read error. V usage is TRBV7-2 and J usage is TRBJ2-2; D is perhaps TRBD2 (6 bases). Germline assignment: CDR1 SGHTA and CDR2 FQGNSA. This CDR3 has 15 amino acids. CDR3 DNA: TGTGCCGGCAGCCCCCCCTGGGGGGTATCCGGGGAGCTGTTTTTT. It translates to CAGSPPWGVSGELFF.

This clonotype was seen a few times. This rearrangement joins TRBV4-2 to TRBJ1-2; D is possibly TRBD1 (5 bases). Trimming removed 2 bases from V and 2 bases from J, with 12 bases in between. This CDR3 comprises 15 residues. From germline, CDR1 is LGHNA and CDR2 YNFKEQ. CDR3 sequence (DNA): TGTGCCAGCAGCCAAATAGCCAGGGCGAACTATGGCTACACCTTC. Amino acids: CASSQIARANYGYTF.